One T cell receptor (beta chain) is described in this entry. Original data processing: Reference gene primer amplification in the assay estimated nucleated cell counts. Clones were sequenced by immunoSEQ multiplex PCR, and TCRdb holds only the in-frame ones, with some missing. V and J calls plus clone size are reproduced from that table; the DNA served to infer D and trimming. The sample contains fewer than 300,000 clones, more than 85% of which appear only once. V lost 7 bases and J lost 0, with 14 bases in between. The CDR3 runs to 14 residues. Germline values: CDR1 SQVTM, CDR2 ANQGSEA. This specimen belongs to a study of blood T cell repertoires in COVID-19. Study as a whole: Spain, Italy and the United States supplied samples that represented acute and convalescent COVID-19. Nucleic acid was either cDNA or gDNA, and it came from T cells, B-cell-depleted T cells, or PBMCs.

The sequence derives from a man aged 25 to 40 with acute or convalescent COVID-19. Sequenced input: peripheral blood. This sequence joins TRBV29-1 and TRBJ2-3, with a weak D call TRBD2 (6 bases). CDR3: CSAGLSGSTDTQYF. DNA of the CDR3: TGCAGCGCCGGCCTTAGCGGTAGCACAGATACGCAGTATTTT.